This T cell receptor (beta chain) was identified during a study of shared clonotypes between healthy human individuals. Germline CDR1 reads SGHRS; CDR2 reads YFSETQ. The V end lost 2 bases, the J end lost 1 base, and 9 bases lay between the germline ends. CDR3 size: 14 residues. For this clone: Antigen unknown.

Findings and caveats of the study: Sequencing depth was expected to influence donor clonotype sharing. Generally, naive subsets came out with larger estimated richness than memory subsets. The sharing of approximately 5.1% of naive CD4 clonotypes was seen across a few donors.

TCRdb keeps only in-frame clones here, not all; method: immunoSEQ multiplex PCR. The sample has around 1.6 million clones, 98% seen once; the top ten hold 0.45%. The material sequenced was naive CD4+ T cells sorted from blood. Regarding subset: CD45RA+ positively selected. The sequence derives from a man aged 25-45 years in good health. The chain employs TRBV5-1 and TRBJ1-1; D remains unclear. Here the CDR3 DNA reads TGCGCCAGCAGCTTAATGACAAGGAACACTGAAGCTTTCTTT. This sequence encodes CASSLMTRNTEAFF.